The clone carrying this TCR beta chain was recorded many times. Antigen unknown. Germline CDR1 is DFQATT and CDR2 is SNEGSKA (reference sequence). With V trimmed by 4 bases and J by 4 bases, 15 bases remained unmatched. The length of the CDR3 is 17 residues. The data belong to a study of T-cell reconstitution after alpha-beta-depleted transplantation in children. Broader study findings: The origin of alpha-beta T cells about two months after transplant was reportedly several hundred expanded graft clones. Newly made T cells mostly supplied T-cell counts and diversity one year after transplant.

TCRbeta library construction was performed incorporating unique molecular identifiers. TCRdb re-called the PCR reads with MiXCR, one entry per CDR3 protein. Of a few hundred thousand distinct CDR3 sequences listed, 10% to 15% are singletons. The input for sequencing was PBMCs, mostly from graft donor cells, taken 360 days after TCRalphabeta/CD19-depleted stem cell transplant. The rearrangement uses TRBV20-1 and TRBJ2-3; 9 bases match TRBD1. The source of this sequence is a male patient aged 10-17 years who had a stem cell transplant for acute myeloid leukemia, so the T cells may come from the graft donor. The CDR3 DNA sequence: TGCAGTGCTACCAAAGGGAACCGGGACAGGGTGGCAGATACGCAGTATTTT. Its protein product is CSATKGNRDRVADTQYF.